This is a list of T cell receptor beta chains from one sample in a study of cytomegalovirus exposure and HLA in healthy donors. Produced via immunoSEQ multiplex PCR; TCRdb's table is partial and in-frame only. The table shows 55,000 to 75,000 clones, with around 95% occurring only once. The sample was PBMCs. The receptors shown here come from a man younger than 35 in good health and CMV-seropositive. CDR3s include the opening cysteine and the closing phenylalanine or tryptophan. Each record gives: V gene, D gene, clone size, J gene, CDR3 protein, CDR3 DNA. D genes are given only for firm matches. Size is stated for part of the rows, as once, few or many counts, or as a class when the clone is expanded.

V: TRBV6-5
D: .
size: .
J: TRBJ2-7
CDR3: CASSRDRGNFKEQYF
DNA: TGTGCCAGCAGCCGCGACCGGGGTAACTTTAAGGAGCAGTACTTC

V: TRBV29-1
D: .
size: .
J: TRBJ2-2
CDR3: CSVEIDPRTGELFF
DNA: TGCAGCGTTGAAATAGATCCTAGAACCGGGGAGCTGTTTTTT

V: TRBV15
D: .
size: .
J: TRBJ2-2
CDR3: CATSSWTNTGELFF
DNA: TGTGCCACCAGCAGCTGGACAAACACCGGGGAGCTGTTTTTT

V: TRBV6-5
D: .
size: once
J: TRBJ2-7
CDR3: CASRHDRDSSYEQYF
DNA: TGTGCCAGCAGACACGACAGGGACTCCTCCTACGAGCAGTACTTC

V: TRBV11-2
D: TRBD1
size: .
J: TRBJ2-7
CDR3: CASSLDQGVVSYEQYF
DNA: TGTGCCAGCAGCTTAGATCAGGGGGTGGTATCCTACGAGCAGTACTTC

V: TRBV28
D: .
size: .
J: TRBJ2-7
CDR3: CASSPRQKQYF
DNA: TGTGCCAGCAGTCCAAGACAAAAGCAGTACTTC

V: TRBV6-1
D: .
size: .
J: TRBJ2-7
CDR3: CASSDSLEGRRYF
DNA: TGTGCCAGCAGTGATAGCCTGGAGGGGCGACGCTACTTC

V: TRBV9
D: .
size: .
J: TRBJ1-3
CDR3: CASSVGVGSSGNTIYF
DNA: TGTGCCAGCAGCGTAGGAGTAGGGAGCTCTGGAAACACCATATATTTT

V: TRBV4-1
D: TRBD1
size: .
J: TRBJ2-7
CDR3: CASSQGQAGEQYF
DNA: TGCGCCAGCAGCCAGGGACAGGCTGGGGAGCAGTACTTC

V: TRBV4-2
D: TRBD2
size: .
J: TRBJ2-3
CDR3: CASSQDDLGGTSGGSDTQYF
DNA: TGTGCCAGCAGCCAAGATGATTTAGGAGGGACTAGCGGGGGGTCAGATACGCAGTATTTT

V: TRBV30
D: .
size: .
J: TRBJ2-1
CDR3: CAWSVPGTGVAYNEQFF
DNA: TGTGCCTGGAGTGTACCTGGGACGGGAGTTGCCTACAATGAGCAGTTCTTC

V: TRBV18
D: TRBD1
size: .
J: TRBJ1-2
CDR3: CASSPRDRVGGYGYTF
DNA: TGTGCCAGCTCACCAAGGGACAGGGTCGGAGGCTATGGCTACACCTTC

V: TRBV2
D: .
size: .
J: TRBJ1-2
CDR3: CASKIQGTNYGYTF
DNA: TGTGCCAGCAAGATACAGGGTACTAACTATGGCTACACCTTC

V: TRBV11-2
D: TRBD2
size: .
J: TRBJ2-3
CDR3: CASSGSTSGSSDTQYF
DNA: TGTGCCAGCAGCGGTTCGACTAGCGGGAGTAGTGATACGCAGTATTTT

V: TRBV6-1
D: .
size: once
J: TRBJ1-2
CDR3: CASSETGGASAGYTF
DNA: TGTGCCAGCAGTGAAACGGGGGGCGCTTCAGCTGGCTACACCTTC

V: TRBV11-2
D: TRBD1
size: .
J: TRBJ1-4
CDR3: CASSSLTGGHEKLFF
DNA: TGTGCCAGCAGCTCACTGACAGGGGGACATGAAAAACTGTTTTTT

V: TRBV30
D: .
size: few
J: TRBJ1-5
CDR3: CAWNGGTFGNQPQHF
DNA: TGTGCCTGGAACGGAGGGACTTTCGGCAATCAGCCCCAGCATTTT

V: TRBV7-9
D: TRBD2
size: .
J: TRBJ2-5
CDR3: CASSTYGTSGSQETQYF
DNA: TGTGCCAGCAGCACATATGGGACTAGCGGGTCACAAGAGACCCAGTACTTC

V: TRBV10-2
D: .
size: .
J: TRBJ2-4
CDR3: CASSESRNIQYF
DNA: TGCGCCAGCAGTGAGTCCAGAAACATTCAGTACTTC

V: TRBV12-5
D: TRBD1
size: .
J: TRBJ2-2
CDR3: CASAPTGKIGELFF
DNA: TGTGCTAGTGCCCCGACAGGGAAAATCGGGGAGCTGTTTTTT

V: TRBV28
D: TRBD1
size: .
J: TRBJ1-5
CDR3: CASTTGGVGNQPQHF
DNA: TGTGCCAGCACCACAGGGGGCGTCGGCAATCAGCCCCAGCATTTT

V: TRBV7-9
D: TRBD1
size: .
J: TRBJ2-1
CDR3: CASSPRTGRRDEQFF
DNA: TGTGCCAGCAGCCCAAGGACAGGGAGGCGCGATGAGCAGTTCTTC

V: TRBV15
D: TRBD2
size: once
J: TRBJ2-1
CDR3: CATSTEREGPGGEQFF
DNA: TGTGCCACCAGCACCGAGCGGGAGGGGCCGGGTGGTGAGCAGTTCTTC

V: TRBV6-1
D: TRBD2
size: .
J: TRBJ2-5
CDR3: CASSLERGAPGAQYF
DNA: TGTGCCAGCAGTTTGGAGCGGGGTGCCCCCGGGGCCCAGTACTTC

V: TRBV2
D: .
size: .
J: TRBJ1-2
CDR3: CASSLGAMGYGYTF
DNA: TGTGCCAGCAGTCTGGGGGCGATGGGCTATGGCTACACCTTC

V: TRBV18
D: .
size: .
J: TRBJ2-2
CDR3: CASSQGNSDMNTGELFF
DNA: TGTGCCAGCTCACAGGGGAACTCGGACATGAACACCGGGGAGCTGTTTTTT

V: TRBV7-9
D: .
size: .
J: TRBJ1-1
CDR3: CASSTRTVNTEAFF
DNA: TGTGCCAGCAGCACCCGGACAGTGAACACTGAAGCTTTCTTT

V: TRBV28
D: TRBD2
size: .
J: TRBJ2-5
CDR3: CASSLRTSGEETQYF
DNA: TGTGCCAGCAGTTTAAGGACTAGCGGGGAAGAGACCCAGTACTTC

V: TRBV18
D: TRBD1
size: .
J: TRBJ1-4
CDR3: CASSQLDRASTNEKLFF
DNA: TGTGCCAGCTCACAGCTAGACAGGGCCTCAACTAATGAAAAACTGTTTTTT

V: TRBV7-9
D: .
size: once
J: TRBJ2-7
CDR3: CASSGHPPGQIYEQYF
DNA: TGTGCCAGCAGCGGCCACCCACCGGGACAAATCTACGAGCAGTACTTC

V: TRBV4-2
D: TRBD2
size: .
J: TRBJ2-3
CDR3: CASSQEGSRLAVYYTDTQYF
DNA: TGTGCCAGCAGCCAAGAGGGGTCGAGGCTAGCGGTCTACTACACAGATACGCAGTATTTT

V: TRBV5-6
D: .
size: .
J: TRBJ1-2
CDR3: CASSSPDKRGYTF
DNA: TGTGCCAGCAGCTCTCCGGACAAGAGGGGCTACACCTTC

V: TRBV7-3
D: .
size: .
J: TRBJ2-5
CDR3: CASSLITGETQYF
DNA: TGTGCCAGCAGCTTAATAACAGGAGAGACCCAGTACTTC

V: TRBV2
D: .
size: .
J: TRBJ1-2
CDR3: CASIGEYYGYTF
DNA: TGTGCCAGCATTGGGGAGTACTATGGCTACACCTTC

V: TRBV6-5
D: TRBD1
size: .
J: TRBJ2-7
CDR3: CASSYGDSTYEQYF
DNA: TGTGCCAGCAGTTACGGGGACAGTACCTACGAGCAGTACTTC

V: TRBV27
D: TRBD1
size: .
J: TRBJ1-1
CDR3: CASSSLTLRGLDTEAFF
DNA: TGTGCCAGCAGTTCGTTAACCCTCAGGGGGCTCGACACTGAAGCTTTCTTT

V: TRBV5-5
D: .
size: .
J: TRBJ2-7
CDR3: CASSPLGGEQYF
DNA: TGTGCCAGCAGCCCCCTGGGGGGCGAGCAGTACTTC

V: TRBV6-5
D: TRBD1
size: .
J: TRBJ1-4
CDR3: CASSYKPTGHSEKLFF
DNA: TGTGCCAGCAGTTACAAGCCGACAGGGCACAGTGAAAAACTGTTTTTT

V: TRBV28
D: .
size: .
J: TRBJ2-7
CDR3: CASSPVTATYEQYF
DNA: TGTGCCAGCAGTCCTGTGACAGCTACCTACGAGCAGTACTTC

V: TRBV6-1
D: TRBD1
size: once
J: TRBJ2-1
CDR3: CASSEAGQYNEQFF
DNA: TGTGCCAGCAGTGAAGCGGGACAGTACAATGAGCAGTTCTTC

V: TRBV29-1
D: .
size: .
J: TRBJ2-1
CDR3: CSVEGGDRYNEQFF
DNA: TGCAGCGTTGAAGGGGGGGATAGGTACAATGAGCAGTTCTTC

V: TRBV7-8
D: TRBD1
size: .
J: TRBJ2-3
CDR3: CASSKGAPGRDRDTQYF
DNA: TGTGCCAGCTCCAAGGGGGCTCCGGGGCGCGATCGGGATACGCAGTATTTT

V: TRBV11-3
D: .
size: .
J: TRBJ1-1
CDR3: CASSSGRNTEAFF
DNA: TGTGCCAGCAGCTCGGGGAGGAACACTGAAGCTTTCTTT

V: TRBV6-6
D: TRBD1
size: .
J: TRBJ2-5
CDR3: CASSPGGRGLGETQYF
DNA: TGTGCCAGCAGTCCTGGGGGCAGGGGGCTGGGGGAGACCCAGTACTTC

V: TRBV7-7
D: .
size: .
J: TRBJ2-5
CDR3: CASSSTNSETQYF
DNA: TGTGCTAGCAGTTCTACTAATTCGGAGACCCAGTACTTC

V: TRBV10-3
D: .
size: .
J: TRBJ1-4
CDR3: CAISETSVHEGTKLFF
DNA: TGTGCCATCAGTGAGACTTCTGTACACGAAGGGACAAAGCTGTTTTTT

V: TRBV2
D: .
size: .
J: TRBJ1-2
CDR3: CASSEGRGHRFDYGYTF
DNA: TGTGCCAGCAGTGAAGGCAGGGGCCACCGATTTGACTATGGCTACACCTTC

V: TRBV7-2
D: TRBD2
size: .
J: TRBJ2-1
CDR3: CASSLVGLAEEQFF
DNA: TGTGCCAGCAGCTTAGTGGGACTAGCTGAAGAGCAGTTCTTC

V: TRBV7-2
D: .
size: .
J: TRBJ2-2
CDR3: CASSLFRENTGELFF
DNA: TGTGCCAGCAGCTTATTCCGGGAAAACACCGGGGAGCTGTTTTTT

V: TRBV5-4
D: TRBD1
size: .
J: TRBJ1-1
CDR3: CASSLGQVNTEAFF
DNA: TGTGCCAGCAGCCTCGGACAGGTTAACACTGAAGCTTTCTTT

V: TRBV4-1
D: TRBD2
size: .
J: TRBJ2-7
CDR3: CASSQGFLADVDYEQYF
DNA: TGCGCCAGCAGCCAAGGCTTTCTAGCGGACGTAGACTACGAGCAGTACTTC

V: TRBV7-3
D: .
size: once
J: TRBJ1-2
CDR3: CASSRGRTIEDGYTF
DNA: TGTGCCAGCAGCCGAGGCAGGACAATCGAAGATGGCTACACCTTC

V: TRBV9
D: TRBD1
size: once
J: TRBJ2-7
CDR3: CASSVSPGTGIGSYEQYF
DNA: TGTGCCAGCAGCGTGAGTCCCGGGACAGGGATCGGCTCCTACGAGCAGTACTTC

V: TRBV6-5
D: .
size: once
J: TRBJ1-1
CDR3: CASRLTGNEAFF
DNA: TGTGCCAGCAGACTAACAGGGAATGAAGCTTTCTTT

V: TRBV10-3
D: TRBD2
size: .
J: TRBJ2-7
CDR3: CAISGSGGRYEQYF
DNA: TGTGCCATCAGTGGTTCCGGGGGGAGGTACGAGCAGTACTTC